A selection of T cell receptor beta chains follows, all from one sample in a study of spatial heterogeneity in lung cancer. TCRdb independently ran MiXCR on the 5' RACE reads; one entry per CDR3 protein. This table has tens of thousands of distinct CDR3 sequences, about 4.6% appearing once. The material sequenced was PBMCs, taken at surgery. These TCRs come from a male donor with early-stage non-small cell lung cancer. The CDR3 runs from the conserved cysteine through the conserved F or W. D genes are given only for firm matches. Clone size is given as once, few, many or a size class.

d_gene	abundance	v_gene	j_gene	len	CDR3aa	CDR3nt
-	many	TRBV19	TRBJ2-7	13	CASSTTGAYEQYF	TGTGCCAGTAGCACGACAGGCGCCTACGAGCAGTACTTC
TRBD1	many	TRBV11-2	TRBJ1-1	16	CASSLDQGQGIPEAFF	TGTGCCAGCAGCTTAGATCAGGGACAGGGGATCCCTGAAGCTTTCTTT
-	many	TRBV7-2	TRBJ2-1	17	CASSPGGAAISYNEQFF	TGTGCCAGCAGCCCCGGGGGAGCGGCAATCTCCTACAATGAGCAGTTCTTC
TRBD1	many	TRBV6-6	TRBJ1-4	17	CASSLKGTGATNEKLFF	TGTGCCAGCAGTCTTAAGGGGACAGGAGCAACTAATGAAAAACTGTTTTTT
TRBD1	few	TRBV7-6	TRBJ2-1	13	CASSSDRGGEQFF	TGTGCCAGCAGCTCGGACAGGGGTGGTGAGCAGTTCTTC
-	many	TRBV28	TRBJ2-7	15	CASLNHGGRSYEQYF	TGTGCCAGCTTAAATCACGGGGGGCGCTCCTACGAGCAGTACTTC
TRBD1	many	TRBV6-2/TRBV6-3	TRBJ1-2	13	CASSISNRGTYTF	TGTGCCAGCAGCATTTCCAACAGGGGGACCTACACCTTC
-	many	TRBV12-3/TRBV12-4	TRBJ1-1	11	CASSFTGKAFF	TGTGCCAGCAGTTTTACAGGGAAAGCTTTCTTT
-	many	TRBV30	TRBJ2-5	12	CAWSGGGETQYF	TGTGCCTGGAGCGGGGGCGGTGAGACCCAGTACTTC
TRBD2	many	TRBV7-2	TRBJ2-3	15	CASSSPGTRSDTQYF	TGTGCCAGCAGCTCACCCGGGACTAGATCAGATACGCAGTATTTT
-	many	TRBV7-2	TRBJ2-3	15	CASSPRVASTDTQYF	TGTGCCAGCAGCCCCAGGGTCGCTAGCACAGATACGCAGTATTTT
TRBD1	few	TRBV2	TRBJ2-2	15	CASRRQGATTGELFF	TGTGCCAGCAGGAGACAGGGGGCGACCACCGGGGAGCTGTTTTTT
TRBD1	many	TRBV6-2/TRBV6-3	TRBJ2-4	16	CASSTTGWESKNIQYF	TGTGCCAGCAGTACGACAGGGTGGGAGTCCAAAAACATTCAGTACTTC
-	many	TRBV20-1	TRBJ1-2	15	CSAEGRQDTNYGYTF	TGCAGTGCAGAGGGACGACAAGATACTAACTATGGCTACACCTTC
-	large	TRBV3-1	TRBJ1-6	17	CASSQDVWGAPNSPLHF	TGTGCCAGCAGCCAAGATGTGTGGGGAGCGCCGAATTCACCCCTCCACTTT
-	many	TRBV7-2	TRBJ1-6	15	CASSKPGLKDSPLHF	TGTGCCAGCAGCAAGCCAGGGCTTAAGGATTCACCCCTCCACTTT
-	many	TRBV27	TRBJ2-2	13	CASSLRGTGELFF	TGTGCCAGCAGTTTACGGGGCACCGGGGAGCTGTTTTTT